This TCR beta chain was obtained from a study of blood T cell repertoires in COVID-19. This CDR3 comprises 16 residues. V lost 3 bases, J lost 2 bases, and 14 bases lay in between. The germline CDR1 and CDR2 sequences are MGHRA and YSYEKL. Profiled with immunoSEQ multiplex PCR; TCRdb holds only in-frame clones, not every one. This sample has around 19,000 clones, with around nine tenths found just once. Sample: peripheral blood. The clonotype was recovered from a human donor in a cohort sampled during active COVID-19. The donor label of this sample is uncertain. The chain combines TRBV4-1 with TRBJ1-3; D uncertain. In DNA, the CDR3 is TGCGCCAGCAGCCATCATTCGGGGAGGGCTGGAAACACCATATATTTT. Protein product: CASSHHSGRAGNTIYF.